A selection of T cell receptor beta chains follows, all from one sample in a study of blood T cell repertoires in COVID-19. Produced via immunoSEQ multiplex PCR; TCRdb's table is partial and in-frame only. The sample yields approximately 210,000 clones, approximately 81% seen once. The sample was peripheral blood. The origin of the receptors is a man aged 30 to 45 with active or convalescent COVID-19. The CDR3 runs from the conserved cysteine through the conserved F or W. The D gene is left open where the match is weak. A clone size is listed for some rows: how often the clone was seen (once, few, many), or a class if it is expanded.

d_call	v_call	clone_size	j_call	cdr3_nt	cdr3_aa
.	TRBV4-3	.	TRBJ1-3	TGCGCCAGCAGCCAAGGCCAGGGATTCGGAAACACCATATATTTT	CASSQGQGFGNTIYF
TRBD1	TRBV18	.	TRBJ1-2	TGTGCCAGCTCACCTGGGACAGGGACCTATGGCTACACCTTC	CASSPGTGTYGYTF
.	TRBV7-2	.	TRBJ1-1	TGTGCCAGCAGCTTATCGTCAGGGAACACTGAAGCTTTCTTT	CASSLSSGNTEAFF
TRBD1	TRBV14	.	TRBJ1-5	TGTGCCAGCCTCGCTCTGAGGATTGAGACAGGGTGGTCAGAGAGCAATCAGCCCCAGCATTTT	CASLALRIETGWSESNQPQHF
.	TRBV28	.	TRBJ2-7	TGTGCCAGCAGTTCTTCTATTAGAGAGTACGAGCAGTACTTC	CASSSSIREYEQYF
.	TRBV4-3	.	TRBJ1-2	TGCGCCAGCAGCCAAGATTTCGCGAGTAACTATGGCTACACCTTC	CASSQDFASNYGYTF
TRBD1	TRBV10-3	.	TRBJ2-3	TGTGCCATCAGTGAGTCCGGGACAGGGGTTACCACAGATACGCAGTATTTT	CAISESGTGVTTDTQYF
TRBD2	TRBV6-2/TRBV6-3	.	TRBJ2-7	TGTGCCAGCAGTTACATCAGCCCCAGGGAGGGCGAGCAGTACTTC	CASSYISPREGEQYF
TRBD2	TRBV3-1/TRBV3-2	.	TRBJ2-1	TGTGCCAGCAGCCAGGGACTAGCGGCTATGAGCTCCTACAATGAGCAGTTCTTC	CASSQGLAAMSSYNEQFF
TRBD2	TRBV11-3	.	TRBJ2-1	TGTGCCAGCAGCTTAGGGTCAGGTAGCGGGAGGACCATTTCCTACAATGAGCAGTTCTTC	CASSLGSGSGRTISYNEQFF
.	TRBV6-5	.	TRBJ2-3	TGTGCCAGCAGGGCCCCGGGGGGCACAGATACGCAGTATTTT	CASRAPGGTDTQYF
.	TRBV7-9	few	TRBJ1-5	TGTGCCAGCAGCTCGGGGGGCAGACCCCAGCATTTT	CASSSGGRPQHF
TRBD2	TRBV7-6	.	TRBJ2-7	TGTGCCAGCAGCGGCGGACTAGCGGGAGGCAACGAGCAGTACTTC	CASSGGLAGGNEQYF
TRBD1	TRBV11-3	.	TRBJ2-7	TGTGCCAGACAGGGGGCCCTAAGGGACGAGCAGTACTTC	CARQGALRDEQYF
.	TRBV5-1	once	TRBJ2-5	TGCGCCAGCAGCTTGGGACTTTACCAAGAGACCCAGTACTTC	CASSLGLYQETQYF
TRBD2	TRBV7-2	once	TRBJ2-2	TGTGCCAGCGGGGGACTAGCCCTTATCACCGGGGAGCTGTTTTTT	CASGGLALITGELFF
.	TRBV30	once	TRBJ2-1	TGTGCCTGGAGTTCCGGGACTTACAATGAGCAGTTCTTC	CAWSSGTYNEQFF
TRBD2	TRBV9	.	TRBJ2-5	TGTGCCAGCAGCACCGGGACTAGCCCGTACCAAGAGACCCAGTACTTC	CASSTGTSPYQETQYF
.	TRBV5-1	once	TRBJ2-3	TGCGCCAGCAGCCCCGGCCCGGGGGCGGGAGGCACAGATACGCAGTATTTT	CASSPGPGAGGTDTQYF
.	TRBV4-1	.	TRBJ2-3	TGCGCCAGCACCGCCACGTGGGACACCTTATTTAGCACAGATACGCAGTATTTT	CASTATWDTLFSTDTQYF
.	TRBV5-5	.	TRBJ2-1	TGTGCCAGCAGCTTGGGTGGAGGCTACAATGAGCAGTTCTTC	CASSLGGGYNEQFF
.	TRBV6-5	.	TRBJ1-1	TGTGCCAGCAGCCAATACCGGTCACTCAACACTGAAGCTTTCTTT	CASSQYRSLNTEAFF
TRBD1	TRBV7-2	.	TRBJ1-1	TGTGCCAGCAGCGCCGACAGGGGGGGAACTGAAGCTTTCTTT	CASSADRGGTEAFF
.	TRBV6-1	.	TRBJ1-2	TGTGCCAGCAGTGAGGCCGAGGGGGGGCACTATGGCTACACCTTC	CASSEAEGGHYGYTF
.	TRBV19	.	TRBJ2-3	TGTGCCAGTAGTATAGGGTGGGGCAGGGACACCAGCACAGATACGCAGTATTTT	CASSIGWGRDTSTDTQYF
TRBD1	TRBV5-4	.	TRBJ2-1	TGTGCCAGCAGCGAGGGGGACAGGGGTTATGAGCAGTTCTTC	CASSEGDRGYEQFF
.	TRBV12-3/TRBV12-4	.	TRBJ2-5	TGTGCCAGCAGTTTTCGGGGGACCCAGTACTTC	CASSFRGTQYF
.	TRBV3-1/TRBV3-2	.	TRBJ1-5	TGTGCCAGCAGCCAGGGGGGGTATCAGCCCCAGCATTTT	CASSQGGYQPQHF
TRBD1	TRBV19	.	TRBJ2-2	TGTGCCAGTAGAAGGACAGGGATGAACACCGGGGAGCTGTTTTTT	CASRRTGMNTGELFF
.	TRBV7-9	.	TRBJ2-7	TGTGCCAGCAGCTCCACCTACGAGCAGTACTTC	CASSSTYEQYF
TRBD1	TRBV6-2/TRBV6-3	.	TRBJ2-2	TGTGCCAGCAGTTACTCCCCAAGACAGGGGGCGAACACCGGGGAGCTGTTTTTT	CASSYSPRQGANTGELFF
.	TRBV30	.	TRBJ2-2	TGTGCCTGGGACAGATCGAACACCGGGGAGCTGTTTTTT	CAWDRSNTGELFF
.	TRBV18	once	TRBJ1-4	TGTGCCAGCTCCCCGGGAGGAGGCAATGAAAAACTGTTTTTT	CASSPGGGNEKLFF
TRBD1	TRBV5-1	.	TRBJ1-1	TGCGCCAGCAGCTCTGGACAGGGAGGAACTGAAGCTTTCTTT	CASSSGQGGTEAFF
.	TRBV30	.	TRBJ1-5	TGTGCCTGGGGGCACAGGACCAAGGGTCAGCCCCAGCATTTT	CAWGHRTKGQPQHF
.	TRBV7-9	once	TRBJ2-1	TGTGCCAGCAGCTTTGAAAGCGGATTCTACAATGAGCAGTTCTTC	CASSFESGFYNEQFF
.	TRBV7-9	.	TRBJ2-7	TGTGCCAGCAGTTTGGCTCGAGAGCAGTACTTC	CASSLAREQYF
.	TRBV2	.	TRBJ1-5	TGTGCCAGCAGTCAACAGGGCTCCCTTAATCAGCCCCAGCATTTT	CASSQQGSLNQPQHF
.	TRBV4-2	.	TRBJ1-4	TGTGCCAGCAGCCTAGGGGGAGAGAGGGGTGAAAAACTGTTTTTT	CASSLGGERGEKLFF
TRBD1	TRBV7-2	few	TRBJ2-2	TGTGCCAGCAGCCCCTCCGGGACAGGGGTCGCCGGGGAGCTGTTTTTT	CASSPSGTGVAGELFF
TRBD2	TRBV7-6	.	TRBJ2-3	TGTGCCAGCGATCTAGCGGGGGGCCACCGCACAGATACGCAGTATTTT	CASDLAGGHRTDTQYF
.	TRBV7-8	.	TRBJ2-7	TGTGCCAGCAGCCCGTTGGACATCCCCTACGAGCAGTACTTC	CASSPLDIPYEQYF
.	TRBV5-6	.	TRBJ1-6	TGTGCCAGCAGCTTGCGGGATTCACCCCTCCACTTT	CASSLRDSPLHF
TRBD1	TRBV5-4	.	TRBJ1-6	TGTGCCAGCAGCTTAGGACAGGGGTCTCACAATTCACCCCTCCACTTT	CASSLGQGSHNSPLHF
.	TRBV3-1/TRBV3-2	.	TRBJ1-1	TGTGCCAGCAGCCAAGGGGTGACAGAAGCTTTCTTT	CASSQGVTEAFF
.	TRBV24-1	once	TRBJ2-3	TGTGCCACCGGTAGTGTAGGGGGCACAGATACGCAGTATTTT	CATGSVGGTDTQYF